This TCR beta chain was retrieved from a study of blood T cells in healthy people across ages. Remarks on this clonotype: The antigen is not known.

The V end lost 6 bases, the J end lost 7 bases, and 15 bases lay between the germline ends. Germline V gives CDR1 ENHRY, CDR2 SYGVKD. This CDR3 contains 13 residues. General study findings and limits: Long-lived and aged donors differed, with more naive CD4+ cells and higher diversity in the long-lived. Unsorted PBMCs ruled out conclusive naive versus antigen-experienced comparison. Naive T cell percentage showed a strong correlation with TCR beta diversity.

Primed by a sample-barcoded 5' primer and a J-beta primer mix, a second PCR proceeded for about 7 to 12 cycles. A 12-random-nucleotide template-switch adaptor tagged each cDNA molecule. TCRdb re-called the 5' RACE reads with MiXCR, one entry per CDR3 protein. The data contain under 2 million distinct CDR3 sequences, 30% to 35% of them seen just once; the ten biggest clones take up about 11%. Sequenced material: blood. This TCR came from a woman aged 25 to 39 in good health. This chain links TRBV10-3 with TRBJ2-5; weak D call: TRBD2 (6 bases). CDR3 region: CAISPGTDVTQYF. CDR3 bases: TGTGCCATCAGCCCCGGGACTGATGTGACCCAGTACTTC.